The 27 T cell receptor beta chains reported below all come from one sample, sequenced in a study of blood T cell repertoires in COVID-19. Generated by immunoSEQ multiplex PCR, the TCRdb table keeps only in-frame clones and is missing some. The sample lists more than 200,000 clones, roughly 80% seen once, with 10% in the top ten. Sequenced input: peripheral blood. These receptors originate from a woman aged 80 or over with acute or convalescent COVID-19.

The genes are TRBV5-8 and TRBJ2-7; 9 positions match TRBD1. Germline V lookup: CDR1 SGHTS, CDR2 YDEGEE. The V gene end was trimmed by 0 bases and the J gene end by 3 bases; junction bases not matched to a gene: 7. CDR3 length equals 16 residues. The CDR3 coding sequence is TGTGCCAGCAGCTTGGCCCCCGGGACAGGGCGCTACGAGCAGTACTTC. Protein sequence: CASSLAPGTGRYEQYF.

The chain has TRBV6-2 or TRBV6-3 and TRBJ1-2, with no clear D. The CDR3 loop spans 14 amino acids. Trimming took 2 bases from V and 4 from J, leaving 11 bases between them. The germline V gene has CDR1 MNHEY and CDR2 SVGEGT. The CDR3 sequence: CASSYGPTGYGYTF. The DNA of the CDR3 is TGTGCCAGCAGTTACGGTCCGACTGGCTATGGCTACACCTTC.

CDR3 protein: CASSVGTDTQYF. Written as DNA, the CDR3 is TGTGCCAGCAGCGTCGGCACAGATACGCAGTATTTT. The chain joins TRBV9 to TRBJ2-3; no firm D call. The V and J ends lost 2 bases and 1 base respectively, with 2 bases between them. The CDR3 spans 12 residues. CDR1 and CDR2 (germline): SGDLS, YYNGEE.

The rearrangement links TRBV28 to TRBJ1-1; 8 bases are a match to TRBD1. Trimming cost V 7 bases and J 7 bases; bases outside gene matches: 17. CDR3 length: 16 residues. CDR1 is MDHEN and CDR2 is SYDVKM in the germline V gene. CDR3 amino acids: CASTEGRRGHWVEAFF. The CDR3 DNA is TGTGCCAGCACTGAAGGGCGCAGGGGGCATTGGGTTGAAGCTTTCTTT.

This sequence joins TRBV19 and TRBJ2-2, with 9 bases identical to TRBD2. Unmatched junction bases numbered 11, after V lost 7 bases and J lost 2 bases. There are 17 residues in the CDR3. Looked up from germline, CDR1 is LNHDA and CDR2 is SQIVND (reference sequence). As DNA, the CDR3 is TGTGCCAGTATTGACCCGGCTAGCGGGGCCAACACCGGGGAGCTGTTTTTT. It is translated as CASIDPASGANTGELFF.

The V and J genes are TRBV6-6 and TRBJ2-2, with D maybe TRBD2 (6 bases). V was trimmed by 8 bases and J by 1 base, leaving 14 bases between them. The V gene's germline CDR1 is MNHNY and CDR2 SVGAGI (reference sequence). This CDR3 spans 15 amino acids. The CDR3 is CASWGRDLNTGELFF. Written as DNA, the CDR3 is TGTGCCAGCTGGGGCCGGGACTTGAACACCGGGGAGCTGTTTTTT.

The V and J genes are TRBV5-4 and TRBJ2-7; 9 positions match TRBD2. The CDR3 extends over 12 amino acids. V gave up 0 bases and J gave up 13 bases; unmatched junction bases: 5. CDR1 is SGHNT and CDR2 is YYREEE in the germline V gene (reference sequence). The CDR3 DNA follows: TGTGCCAGCAGCTTGGACGGACTAGCGCTATACTTC. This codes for CASSLDGLALYF. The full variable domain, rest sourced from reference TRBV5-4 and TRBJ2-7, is ETGVTQSPTHLIKTRGQQVTLRCSSQSGHNTVSWYQQALGQGPQFIFQYYREEENGRGNFPPRFSGLQFPNYSSELNVNALELDDSALYLCASSLDGLALYFGPGTRLTVT.

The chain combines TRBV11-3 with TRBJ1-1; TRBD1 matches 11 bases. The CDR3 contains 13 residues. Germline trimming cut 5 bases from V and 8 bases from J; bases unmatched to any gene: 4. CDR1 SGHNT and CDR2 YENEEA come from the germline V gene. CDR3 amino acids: CASSHGDRGEAFF. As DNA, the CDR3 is TGTGCCAGCAGCCACGGGGACAGGGGGGAAGCTTTCTTT.

The chain's CDR3 is CALDRGALNGYTF. CDR3 sequence (DNA): TGTGCCCTTGACAGGGGAGCCCTCAATGGCTACACCTTC. V and J are TRBV30 and TRBJ1-2; 8 positions agree with TRBD1. The CDR3 loop spans 13 amino acids. In germline, CDR1 is GTSNPN, CDR2 SVGIG (reference sequence). V shed 8 bases, J shed 6 bases, and the junction held 11 bases outside the gene matches.

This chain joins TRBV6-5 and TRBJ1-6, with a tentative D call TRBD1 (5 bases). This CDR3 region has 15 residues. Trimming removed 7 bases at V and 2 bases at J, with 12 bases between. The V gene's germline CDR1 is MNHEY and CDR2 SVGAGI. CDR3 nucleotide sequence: TGTGCCAGCACTTCGGGGGATCCCTATAATTCACCCCTCCACTTT. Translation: CASTSGDPYNSPLHF.

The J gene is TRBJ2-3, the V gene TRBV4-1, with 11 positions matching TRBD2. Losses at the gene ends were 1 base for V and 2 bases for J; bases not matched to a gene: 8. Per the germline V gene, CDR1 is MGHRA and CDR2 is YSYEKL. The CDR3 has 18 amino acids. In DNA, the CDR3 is TGCGCCAGCAGCCAAGGGGCCACTAGCGGGGGCCTCACAGATACGCAGTATTTT. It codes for CASSQGATSGGLTDTQYF.

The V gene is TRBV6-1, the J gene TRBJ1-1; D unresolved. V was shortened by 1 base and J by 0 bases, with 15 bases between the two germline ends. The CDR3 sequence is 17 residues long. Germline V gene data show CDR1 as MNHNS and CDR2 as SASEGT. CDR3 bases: TGTGCCAGCAGTGAAGGTTACACCCTCATCATGAACACTGAAGCTTTCTTT. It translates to CASSEGYTLIMNTEAFF.

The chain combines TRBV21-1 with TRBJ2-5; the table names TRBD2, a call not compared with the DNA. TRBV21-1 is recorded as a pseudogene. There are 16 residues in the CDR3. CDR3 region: CASSKDSEKRGETQYF. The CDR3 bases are TGTGCCAGCAGCAAAGACTCCGAGAAAAGAGGGGAGACCCAGTACTTC.

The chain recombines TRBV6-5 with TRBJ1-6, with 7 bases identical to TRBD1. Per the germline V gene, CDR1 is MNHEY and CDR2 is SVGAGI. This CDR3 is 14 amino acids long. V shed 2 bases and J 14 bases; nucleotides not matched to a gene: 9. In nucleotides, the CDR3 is TGTGCCAGCAGTTACACTTCACAGGGGACCACCCTCCACTTT. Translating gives CASSYTSQGTTLHF.

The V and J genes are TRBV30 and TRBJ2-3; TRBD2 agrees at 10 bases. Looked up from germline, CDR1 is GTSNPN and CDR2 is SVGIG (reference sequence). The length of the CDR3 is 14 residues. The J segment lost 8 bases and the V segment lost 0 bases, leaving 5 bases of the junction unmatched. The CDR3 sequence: CAWSVGLAGVTQYF. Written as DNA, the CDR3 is TGTGCCTGGAGTGTTGGGCTAGCGGGAGTTACGCAGTATTTT.

CDR3 DNA sequence: TGTGCCAGCTTCGACAGGGCGGTTTATCAGCCCCAGCATTTT. As protein: CASFDRAVYQPQHF. This rearrangement joins TRBV28 to TRBJ1-5; 7 bases are shared with TRBD1. CDR1 and CDR2 from the germline V gene are MDHEN and SYDVKM. With 8 bases clipped from V and 5 bases from J, the junction kept 9 bases outside the gene matches. This CDR3 comprises 14 residues.

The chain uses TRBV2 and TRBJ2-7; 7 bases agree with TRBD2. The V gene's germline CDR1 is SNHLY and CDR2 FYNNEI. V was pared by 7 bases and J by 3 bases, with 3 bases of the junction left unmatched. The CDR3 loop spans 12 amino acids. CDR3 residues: CASNPSGYEQYF. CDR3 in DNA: TGTGCCAGCAACCCTAGCGGCTACGAGCAGTACTTC.

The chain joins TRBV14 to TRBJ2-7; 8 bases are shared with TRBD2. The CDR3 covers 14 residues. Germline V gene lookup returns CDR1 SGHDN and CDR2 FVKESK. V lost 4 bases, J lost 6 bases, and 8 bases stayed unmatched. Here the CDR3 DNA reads TGTGCCAGCAGCCGTAGCGGGAAGGTCCCCGAGCAGTACTTC. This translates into CASSRSGKVPEQYF.

The CDR3 region has the DNA TGTGCCACCAGCAGAGAGGAGACAGGGCCGGGAGTGAGTGGCTACACCTTC. Protein sequence: CATSREETGPGVSGYTF. The rearrangement uses TRBV15 and TRBJ1-2, with 7 bases identical to TRBD1. V was clipped by 0 bases and J by 7 bases; unmatched bases: 14. Germline CDR1 is LNHNV and CDR2 is YYDKDF (reference sequence). CDR3 length: 17 residues. Full variable domain (outside the CDR3, taken from reference TRBV15 and TRBJ1-2): DAMVIQNPRYQVTQFGKPVTLSCSQTLNHNVMYWYQQKSSQAPKLLFHYYDKDFNNEADTPDNFQSRRPNTSFCFLDIRSPGLGDTAMYLCATSREETGPGVSGYTFGSGTRLTVV.

The chain's CDR3 is CASSLPGANVLTF. DNA of the CDR3: TGTGCCAGTAGCCTCCCCGGGGCCAACGTCCTGACTTTC. The chain combines TRBV19 with TRBJ2-6; no clear D gene. Between the trimmed V and J ends, which lost 6 bases and 4 bases, there was a span of 7 bases. Germline V gene lookup returns CDR1 LNHDA and CDR2 SQIVND (reference sequence). This CDR3 spans 13 amino acids.

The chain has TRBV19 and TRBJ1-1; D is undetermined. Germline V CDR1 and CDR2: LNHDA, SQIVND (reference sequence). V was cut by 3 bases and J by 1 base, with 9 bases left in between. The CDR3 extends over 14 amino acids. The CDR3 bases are TGTGCCAGTAGTATTGGAGGGAAGAACACTGAAGCTTTCTTT. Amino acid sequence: CASSIGGKNTEAFF. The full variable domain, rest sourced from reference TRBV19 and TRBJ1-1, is DGGITQSPKYLFRKEGQNVTLSCEQNLNHDAMYWYRQDPGQGLRLIYYSQIVNDFQKGDIAEGYSVSREKKESFPLTVTSAQKNPTAFYLCASSIGGKNTEAFFGQGTRLTVV.

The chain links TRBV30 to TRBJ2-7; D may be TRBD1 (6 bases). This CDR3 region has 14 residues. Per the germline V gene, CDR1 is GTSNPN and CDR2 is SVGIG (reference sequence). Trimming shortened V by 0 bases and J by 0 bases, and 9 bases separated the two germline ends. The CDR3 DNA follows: TGTGCCTGGAGTGTACAGGGTACCTCCTACGAGCAGTACTTC. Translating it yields CAWSVQGTSYEQYF.

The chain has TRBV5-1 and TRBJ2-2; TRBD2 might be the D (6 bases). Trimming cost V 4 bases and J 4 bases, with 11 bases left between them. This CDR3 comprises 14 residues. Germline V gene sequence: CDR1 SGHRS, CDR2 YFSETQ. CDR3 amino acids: CASSVEAGTGELFF. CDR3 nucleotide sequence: TGCGCCAGCAGCGTCGAAGCGGGCACCGGGGAGCTGTTTTTT.

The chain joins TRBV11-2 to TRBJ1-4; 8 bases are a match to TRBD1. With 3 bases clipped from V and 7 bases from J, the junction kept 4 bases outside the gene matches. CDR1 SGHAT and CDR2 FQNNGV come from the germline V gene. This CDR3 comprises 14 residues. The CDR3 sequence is CASSLTGESEKLFF. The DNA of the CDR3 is TGTGCCAGCAGCTTGACAGGGGAAAGTGAAAAACTGTTTTTT.

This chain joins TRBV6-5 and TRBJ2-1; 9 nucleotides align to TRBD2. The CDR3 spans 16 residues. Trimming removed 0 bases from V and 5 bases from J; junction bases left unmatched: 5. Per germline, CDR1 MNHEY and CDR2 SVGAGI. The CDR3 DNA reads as TGTGCCAGCAGTTACTCAGGCGGGAGGGGAAACAATGAGCAGTTCTTC. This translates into CASSYSGGRGNNEQFF.

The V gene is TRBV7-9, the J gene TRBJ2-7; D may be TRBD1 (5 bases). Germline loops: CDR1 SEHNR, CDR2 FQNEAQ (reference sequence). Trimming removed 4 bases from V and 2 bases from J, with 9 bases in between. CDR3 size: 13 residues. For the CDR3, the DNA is TGTGCCAGCAGCTCATCGACAGCCTACGAGCAGTACTTC. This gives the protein CASSSSTAYEQYF.

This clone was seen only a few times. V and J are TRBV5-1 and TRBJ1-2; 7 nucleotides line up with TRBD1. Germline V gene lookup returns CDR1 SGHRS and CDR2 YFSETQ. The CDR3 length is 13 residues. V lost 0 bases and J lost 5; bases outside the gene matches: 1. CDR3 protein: CASSLGDSYGYTF. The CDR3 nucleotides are TGCGCCAGCAGCTTGGGGGACAGTTATGGCTACACCTTC.